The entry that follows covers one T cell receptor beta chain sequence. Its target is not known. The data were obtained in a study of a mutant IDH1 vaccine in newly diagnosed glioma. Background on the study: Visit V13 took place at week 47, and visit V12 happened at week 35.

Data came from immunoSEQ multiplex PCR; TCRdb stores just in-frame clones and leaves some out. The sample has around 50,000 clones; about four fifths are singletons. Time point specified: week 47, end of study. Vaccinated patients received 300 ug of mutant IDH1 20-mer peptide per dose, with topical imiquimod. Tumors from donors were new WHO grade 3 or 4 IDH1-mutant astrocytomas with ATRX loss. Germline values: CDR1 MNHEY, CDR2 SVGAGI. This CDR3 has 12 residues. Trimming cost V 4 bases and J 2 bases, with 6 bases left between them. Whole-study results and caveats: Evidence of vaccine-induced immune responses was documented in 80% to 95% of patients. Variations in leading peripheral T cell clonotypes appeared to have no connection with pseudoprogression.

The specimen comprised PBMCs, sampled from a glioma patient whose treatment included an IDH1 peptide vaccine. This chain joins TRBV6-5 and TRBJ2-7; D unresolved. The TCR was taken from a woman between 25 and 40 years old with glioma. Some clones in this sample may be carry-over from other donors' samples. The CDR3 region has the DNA TGTGCCAGCAGTTCTCCGACCTACGAGCAGTACTTC. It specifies CASSSPTYEQYF.